Listed below are T cell receptor beta chains from one sample, sequenced in a study of blood T cell repertoires in COVID-19. The method was immunoSEQ multiplex PCR; TCRdb's version includes in-frame clones alone and lacks a portion of them. Of over 250,000 clones listed, about 91% are singletons. The source material was peripheral blood. The receptors originated from a person between 18 and 30 years old with COVID-19, enrolled during active disease. Each CDR3 is given with its conserved first and last residue. A D gene is named only where the DNA matches it firmly. Expanded clones are given a class, and other clones once, few, many or no size at all.

J gene: TRBJ2-5; V gene: TRBV19; clone size: -; D gene: TRBD2; CDR3 DNA: TGTGCCAGTAGTAGATCTAGCGGGAGCCCACGTCAAGAGACCCAGTACTTC; CDR3 protein: CASSRSSGSPRQETQYF
J gene: TRBJ1-2; V gene: TRBV10-1; clone size: -; D gene: -; CDR3 DNA: TGCGCCAGCATCCTTGGGCCCTATGGCTACACCTTC; CDR3 protein: CASILGPYGYTF
J gene: TRBJ2-1; V gene: TRBV3-1/TRBV3-2; clone size: -; D gene: TRBD2; CDR3 DNA: TGTGCCAGCAGCCAAGATCGGCAGCGGGAGCCCTACAATGAGCAGTTCTTC; CDR3 protein: CASSQDRQREPYNEQFF
J gene: TRBJ2-5; V gene: TRBV27; clone size: -; D gene: -; CDR3 DNA: TGTGCCAGCAGGAGGAGGGGGCAGCCCCAAGAGACCCAGTACTTC; CDR3 protein: CASRRRGQPQETQYF
J gene: TRBJ2-7; V gene: TRBV3-1/TRBV3-2; clone size: -; D gene: -; CDR3 DNA: TGTGCCAGCAGCCCTACCGACGGGAACTACGAGCAGTACTTC; CDR3 protein: CASSPTDGNYEQYF
J gene: TRBJ2-2; V gene: TRBV5-1; clone size: -; D gene: -; CDR3 DNA: TGCGCCAGCAGCTTGGAACTAAACACCGGGGAGCTGTTTTTT; CDR3 protein: CASSLELNTGELFF
J gene: TRBJ1-2; V gene: TRBV5-1; clone size: -; D gene: -; CDR3 DNA: TGCGCCAGCAGCCCCGGGGAGGGATGGACCTATGGCTACACCTTC; CDR3 protein: CASSPGEGWTYGYTF
J gene: TRBJ1-5; V gene: TRBV19; clone size: -; D gene: -; CDR3 DNA: TGTGCCAGTAGTATAGTCGGGTGGACAGCCGATCAGCCCCAGCATTTT; CDR3 protein: CASSIVGWTADQPQHF
J gene: TRBJ2-1; V gene: TRBV5-1; clone size: -; D gene: TRBD2; CDR3 DNA: TGCGCCAGCAGCTTGGGGGGCGGGAGGGTTATCGATGAGCAGTTCTTC; CDR3 protein: CASSLGGGRVIDEQFF
J gene: TRBJ2-7; V gene: TRBV9; clone size: -; D gene: TRBD1; CDR3 DNA: TGTGCCAGCAGCGTCGGGACAGGGGGAGTCTACGAGCAGTACTTC; CDR3 protein: CASSVGTGGVYEQYF
J gene: TRBJ2-3; V gene: TRBV6-2/TRBV6-3; clone size: -; D gene: TRBD1; CDR3 DNA: TGTGCCAGCAGCCCACTCGGACAGGCGAGCACAGATACGCAGTATTTT; CDR3 protein: CASSPLGQASTDTQYF
J gene: TRBJ2-1; V gene: TRBV4-2; clone size: -; D gene: TRBD2; CDR3 DNA: TGTGCCAGCAGCCCTGGACTAGCGTCTGAGCAGTTCTTC; CDR3 protein: CASSPGLASEQFF
J gene: TRBJ1-5; V gene: TRBV28; clone size: -; D gene: -; CDR3 DNA: TGTGCCAGCAGTTGGTTACAGGGTTGGGATCAGCCCCAGCATTTT; CDR3 protein: CASSWLQGWDQPQHF
J gene: TRBJ1-5; V gene: TRBV5-1; clone size: -; D gene: -; CDR3 DNA: TGCGCCAGCAGCTTCGGGGGATGGAATCAGCCCCAGCATTTT; CDR3 protein: CASSFGGWNQPQHF
J gene: TRBJ2-3; V gene: TRBV2; clone size: once; D gene: TRBD2; CDR3 DNA: TGTGCCAGCTTCCCTGATGAAATCGCCGGGACTAGCGGACCCACAGATACGCAGTATTTT; CDR3 protein: CASFPDEIAGTSGPTDTQYF
J gene: TRBJ2-7; V gene: TRBV18; clone size: -; D gene: TRBD2; CDR3 DNA: TGTGCCAGCTCACCCCGGACTAGCGGGAGGGCCATTGTCGAGCAGTACTTC; CDR3 protein: CASSPRTSGRAIVEQYF
J gene: TRBJ2-7; V gene: TRBV5-6; clone size: -; D gene: -; CDR3 DNA: TGTGCCAGCAGCTTGGTCACTCTAGCTTTTGGCGAGCAGTACTTC; CDR3 protein: CASSLVTLAFGEQYF
J gene: TRBJ2-6; V gene: TRBV4-1; clone size: -; D gene: TRBD2; CDR3 DNA: TGCGCCAGCAGCCTCTTGAGGGCGGGAGTCCCCTCTGGGGCCAACGTCCTGACTTTC; CDR3 protein: CASSLLRAGVPSGANVLTF
J gene: TRBJ2-1; V gene: TRBV19; clone size: -; D gene: -; CDR3 DNA: TGTGCCAGTAGTAGGACAGGAGGGCATGAGCAGTTCTTC; CDR3 protein: CASSRTGGHEQFF
J gene: TRBJ1-1; V gene: TRBV7-2; clone size: -; D gene: TRBD1; CDR3 DNA: TGTGCCAGCAGCCTAAGACAGGGGGGCGTCACTGAAGCTTTCTTT; CDR3 protein: CASSLRQGGVTEAFF
J gene: TRBJ2-1; V gene: TRBV4-1; clone size: -; D gene: TRBD2; CDR3 DNA: TGCGCCAGCAGCCAGGTCTTACTAGCGGGAGGGGACAATGAGCAGTTCTTC; CDR3 protein: CASSQVLLAGGDNEQFF
J gene: TRBJ1-1; V gene: TRBV5-1; clone size: -; D gene: -; CDR3 DNA: TGCGCCAGCAGCTTGGACCCAGGGGCAATGAACACTGAAGCTTTCTTT; CDR3 protein: CASSLDPGAMNTEAFF